This T cell receptor beta chain is from a study of PD-L1 blockade in urothelial cancer. Using immunoSEQ multiplex PCR, the repertoire was profiled, and TCRdb retains in-frame clones only, with some absent. The repertoire has more than 40,000 clones, about 90% of them found once; the top ten carry approximately 16%. Per the germline V gene, CDR1 is MDHEN and CDR2 is SYDVKM. With V trimmed by 5 bases and J by 9 bases, 15 bases remained unmatched. The CDR3 length is 15 residues. The chain recombines TRBV28 with TRBJ2-7; the match to TRBD1 covers 8 bases. This receptor was obtained from a man aged 55 to 69 with urothelial cancer. The sequencing here drew on PBMCs, taken around atezolizumab (anti-PD-L1) treatment. The CDR3 loop reads CASSRDREDRGRQYF. CDR3 nucleotide sequence: TGTGCCAGCAGTAGAGACAGGGAAGACAGGGGTCGGCAGTACTTC. The entire variable domain, with the rest obtained from reference TRBV28 and TRBJ2-7, is as follows: DVKVTQSSRYLVKRTGEKVFLECVQDMDHENMFWYRQDPGLGLRLIYFSYDVKMKEKGDIPEGYSVSREKKERFSLILESASTNQTSMYLCASSRDREDRGRQYFGPGTRLTVT.